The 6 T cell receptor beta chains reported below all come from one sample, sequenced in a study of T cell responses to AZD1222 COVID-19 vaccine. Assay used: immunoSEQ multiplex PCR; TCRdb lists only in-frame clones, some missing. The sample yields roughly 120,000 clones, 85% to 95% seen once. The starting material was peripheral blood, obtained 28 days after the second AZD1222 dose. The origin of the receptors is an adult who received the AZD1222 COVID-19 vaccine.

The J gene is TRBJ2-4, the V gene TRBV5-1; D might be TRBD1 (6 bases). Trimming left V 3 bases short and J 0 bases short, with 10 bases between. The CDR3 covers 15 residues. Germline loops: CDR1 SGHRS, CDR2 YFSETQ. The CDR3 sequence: CASSSGQLAKNIQYF. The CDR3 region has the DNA TGCGCCAGCAGCTCCGGACAGCTAGCCAAAAACATTCAGTACTTC. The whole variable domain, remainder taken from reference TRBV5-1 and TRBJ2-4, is KAGVTQTPRYLIKTRGQQVTLSCSPISGHRSVSWYQQTPGQGLQFLFEYFSETQRNKGNFPGRFSGRQFSNSRSEMNVSTLELGDSALYLCASSSGQLAKNIQYFGAGTRLSVL.

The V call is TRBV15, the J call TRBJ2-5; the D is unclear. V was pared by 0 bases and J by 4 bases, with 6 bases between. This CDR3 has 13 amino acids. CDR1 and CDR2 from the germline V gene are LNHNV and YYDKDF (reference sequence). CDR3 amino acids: CATSRERRETQYF. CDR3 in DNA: TGTGCCACCAGCAGAGAAAGGAGAGAGACCCAGTACTTC.

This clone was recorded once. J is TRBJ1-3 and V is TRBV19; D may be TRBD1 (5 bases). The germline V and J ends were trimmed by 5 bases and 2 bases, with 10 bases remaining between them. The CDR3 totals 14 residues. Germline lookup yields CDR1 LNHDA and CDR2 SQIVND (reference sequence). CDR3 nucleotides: TGTGCCAGTAGTTCAGCGGGGGCTGGAAACACCATATATTTT. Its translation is CASSSAGAGNTIYF.

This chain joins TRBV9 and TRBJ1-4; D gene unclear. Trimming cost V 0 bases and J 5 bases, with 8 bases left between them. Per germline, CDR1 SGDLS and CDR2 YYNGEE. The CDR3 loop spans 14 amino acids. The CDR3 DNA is TGTGCCAGCAGCGTAGGGGGAAGGAATGAAAAACTGTTTTTT. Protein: CASSVGGRNEKLFF.

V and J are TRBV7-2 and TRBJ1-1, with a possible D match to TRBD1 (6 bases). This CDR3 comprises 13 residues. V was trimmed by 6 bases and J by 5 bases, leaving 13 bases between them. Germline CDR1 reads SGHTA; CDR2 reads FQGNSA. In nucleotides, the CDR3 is TGTGCCAGCAGTTACCGCAGGGGAACTGAAGCTTTCTTT. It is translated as CASSYRRGTEAFF.

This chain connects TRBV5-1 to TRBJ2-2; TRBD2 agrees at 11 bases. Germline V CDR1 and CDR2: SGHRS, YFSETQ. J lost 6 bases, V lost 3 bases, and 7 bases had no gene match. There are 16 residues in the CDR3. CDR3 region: CASSSGLAGGSGELFF. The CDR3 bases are TGCGCCAGCAGCTCAGGTTTAGCGGGAGGGTCCGGGGAGCTGTTTTTT.